A selection of T cell receptor beta chains follows, all from one sample in a study of blood T cell repertoires in COVID-19. Produced via immunoSEQ multiplex PCR; TCRdb's table is partial and in-frame only. The table lists some 180,000 clones, about four fifths of them singletons. Sequenced material: peripheral blood. These receptor sequences come from an elderly woman with COVID-19, enrolled during active disease. Each CDR3 is given with its conserved first and last residue. Each record gives: D gene, J gene, clone size, V gene, CDR3 DNA, CDR3 protein. The D gene is left open where the match is weak. Clone size is not always given. Where it is, it says once, few, many or a class for expanded clones.

D: TRBD1
J: TRBJ2-5
size: .
V: TRBV29-1
DNA: TGCAGCGTTGAAGATCCAGGGGGTGGAGAGACCCAGTACTTC
CDR3: CSVEDPGGGETQYF

D: .
J: TRBJ1-6
size: .
V: TRBV19
DNA: TGTGCCAGTAGTCCGGGGGGTCCTAGCTCCTATAATTCACCCCTCCACTTT
CDR3: CASSPGGPSSYNSPLHF

D: .
J: TRBJ2-7
size: .
V: TRBV3-1/TRBV3-2
DNA: TGTGCCAGCAGCCAAATTGCGGACGAGCAGTACTTC
CDR3: CASSQIADEQYF

D: TRBD1
J: TRBJ2-5
size: .
V: TRBV15
DNA: TGTGCCACCAGCAGAGATGCAGGACTGGACAGGGTGTTTTTTGGGGGTTTTGAGACCCAGTACTTC
CDR3: CATSRDAGLDRVFFGGFETQYF

D: .
J: TRBJ1-6
size: once
V: TRBV28
DNA: TGTGCCAGCACGGTCTCCCCCTCACCCCTCCACTTT
CDR3: CASTVSPSPLHF

D: TRBD2
J: TRBJ2-5
size: .
V: TRBV7-9
DNA: TGTGCCAGCAGCCTTCAAGGGGCGGGAGGGGAGACCCAGTACTTC
CDR3: CASSLQGAGGETQYF

D: .
J: TRBJ1-2
size: once
V: TRBV6-5
DNA: TGTGCCAGCCGCGAGGGGGGGGTTGGCTACACCTTC
CDR3: CASREGGVGYTF

D: TRBD2
J: TRBJ2-5
size: .
V: TRBV6-5
DNA: TGTGCCAGCATTCCGGGGGGGGAAGAGACCCAGTACTTC
CDR3: CASIPGGEETQYF

D: .
J: TRBJ1-4
size: .
V: TRBV7-9
DNA: TGTGCCAGCAGCCCTGGCGACACTTTTATTGAAAAACTGTTTTTT
CDR3: CASSPGDTFIEKLFF

D: .
J: TRBJ1-1
size: .
V: TRBV30
DNA: TGTGCCTGGAGGGCGGGACGGATGAACACTGAAGCTTTCTTT
CDR3: CAWRAGRMNTEAFF

D: TRBD1
J: TRBJ1-1
size: .
V: TRBV28
DNA: TGTGCCAGCACCGCAGGGGGGTTAGCTTTCTTT
CDR3: CASTAGGLAFF

D: TRBD2
J: TRBJ2-1
size: once
V: TRBV5-4
DNA: TGTGCCAGCAGCCCCGGGACTAGCGGAGGTGGGGATGAGCAGTTCTTC
CDR3: CASSPGTSGGGDEQFF

D: .
J: TRBJ1-2
size: .
V: TRBV18
DNA: TGTGCCAGCTCCCAAGGGGGGGGCAGTCGATATGGCTACACCTTC
CDR3: CASSQGGGSRYGYTF

D: TRBD2
J: TRBJ2-1
size: .
V: TRBV5-1
DNA: TGCGCCAGCAGCTTCCTAGCGGGACCCTACAATGAGCAGTTCTTC
CDR3: CASSFLAGPYNEQFF

D: TRBD2
J: TRBJ2-1
size: .
V: TRBV4-2
DNA: TGTGCCAGCAGCCAAGATCTAGCGGGGTACAATGAGCAGTTCTTC
CDR3: CASSQDLAGYNEQFF

D: TRBD1
J: TRBJ1-5
size: .
V: TRBV27
DNA: TGTGCCAGCAGTAGTGACAGGGGAAAAGTTCAGCCCCAGCATTTT
CDR3: CASSSDRGKVQPQHF

D: TRBD1
J: TRBJ2-5
size: .
V: TRBV5-1
DNA: TGCGCCAGCAGCGTAACAGGGGAGAAGACCCAGTACTTC
CDR3: CASSVTGEKTQYF

D: .
J: TRBJ1-2
size: .
V: TRBV28
DNA: TGTGCCAGCAGTTATGTCAGGGACAACGCCTTCTATGGCTACACCTTC
CDR3: CASSYVRDNAFYGYTF

D: .
J: TRBJ1-5
size: .
V: TRBV30
DNA: TGTGCCTGGAGGGGGACACACAATCAGCCCCAGCATTTT
CDR3: CAWRGTHNQPQHF

D: .
J: TRBJ2-3
size: .
V: TRBV7-2
DNA: TGTGCCAGCAGCCCCCGACAGTACACAGATACGCAGTATTTT
CDR3: CASSPRQYTDTQYF

D: .
J: TRBJ1-1
size: .
V: TRBV29-1
DNA: TGCAGCGTTGAAGATGGAGGGGACACTGAAGCTTTCTTT
CDR3: CSVEDGGDTEAFF

D: .
J: TRBJ1-5
size: .
V: TRBV19
DNA: TGTGCCAGTAGTATAGTGGGAGGTCAGCCCCAGCATTTT
CDR3: CASSIVGGQPQHF

D: TRBD2
J: TRBJ2-5
size: .
V: TRBV5-1
DNA: TGCGCCAGCAGCTTGGAGAGTCTAGCGGGGGTTGAGACCCAGTACTTC
CDR3: CASSLESLAGVETQYF

D: TRBD1
J: TRBJ2-3
size: .
V: TRBV7-9
DNA: TGTGCCAGCAGCTCGGGACAGTTCGTTTCATCAGATACGCAGTATTTT
CDR3: CASSSGQFVSSDTQYF

D: TRBD2
J: TRBJ2-3
size: .
V: TRBV24-1
DNA: TGTGCCACCAGTGCCCTCGGGGGGAGAGGAGATACGCAGTATTTT
CDR3: CATSALGGRGDTQYF

D: .
J: TRBJ2-7
size: .
V: TRBV10-3
DNA: TGTGCCATCAGTGAATTGTCAGGAAGCTACGAGCAGTACTTC
CDR3: CAISELSGSYEQYF

D: TRBD1
J: TRBJ1-5
size: once
V: TRBV4-2
DNA: TGTGCCAGCAGCCAAGAGCTAATACAGGGGGCTCGGCAGCCCCAGCATTTT
CDR3: CASSQELIQGARQPQHF

D: .
J: TRBJ1-4
size: few
V: TRBV28
DNA: TGTGCCAGCAGTTTGCCCGGGGGAGTTCCCCTTAATGAAAAACTGTTTTTT
CDR3: CASSLPGGVPLNEKLFF

D: TRBD1
J: TRBJ1-1
size: .
V: TRBV27
DNA: TGTGCCAGCAGCCGGACAGGGGGCATGAACACTGAAGCTTTCTTT
CDR3: CASSRTGGMNTEAFF

D: TRBD1
J: TRBJ2-7
size: .
V: TRBV13
DNA: TGTGCCAGCAGCTTAGGGCAGGGGGAACCAAGCTCCTACGAGCAGTACTTC
CDR3: CASSLGQGEPSSYEQYF

D: .
J: TRBJ2-1
size: once
V: TRBV27
DNA: TGTGCCACCAGTCCTTGGGCATCCTACAATGAGCAGTTCTTC
CDR3: CATSPWASYNEQFF

D: .
J: TRBJ2-7
size: few
V: TRBV27
DNA: TGTGCCAGCAGTGCCCGGGTCCCAAAAGAGCAGTACTTC
CDR3: CASSARVPKEQYF

D: TRBD2
J: TRBJ2-3
size: .
V: TRBV9
DNA: TGTGCCAGCAGCGTTCAGGCGGGGGGGGGCACAGATACGCAGTATTTT
CDR3: CASSVQAGGGTDTQYF

D: TRBD1
J: TRBJ2-3
size: .
V: TRBV28
DNA: TGTGCCAGCAGTTTCGGACAGGGGAACACAGATACGCAGTATTTT
CDR3: CASSFGQGNTDTQYF

D: TRBD2
J: TRBJ2-7
size: .
V: TRBV29-1
DNA: TGCAGCGTTGAGGCCCGGGGAGGGACTAGCCCCTCTGAGCAGTACTTC
CDR3: CSVEARGGTSPSEQYF

D: TRBD1
J: TRBJ1-2
size: .
V: TRBV3-1/TRBV3-2
DNA: TGTGCCAGCAGCCCTGGACAGGGGTATGGCTACACCTTC
CDR3: CASSPGQGYGYTF

D: .
J: TRBJ2-2
size: .
V: TRBV9
DNA: TGTGCCAGCAGGGCCAGGGCCAACACCGGGGAGCTGTTTTTT
CDR3: CASRARANTGELFF

D: .
J: TRBJ2-7
size: .
V: TRBV18
DNA: TGTGCCAGCTCACCGGAGGGGTACGAGCAGTACTTC
CDR3: CASSPEGYEQYF

D: .
J: TRBJ1-2
size: .
V: TRBV4-3
DNA: TGCGCCAGCAGCCAAAAACAGGGCTACAACTATGGCTACACCTTC
CDR3: CASSQKQGYNYGYTF

D: .
J: TRBJ1-2
size: .
V: TRBV7-2
DNA: TGTGCCAGCAGCTTAGTGTGGCCAGGAGGGTTGGAGGGCTACACCTTC
CDR3: CASSLVWPGGLEGYTF

D: TRBD2
J: TRBJ2-1
size: .
V: TRBV3-1/TRBV3-2
DNA: TGTGCCAGCAGCCAAGATGGCGGGAGGGGGCAGTTCTTC
CDR3: CASSQDGGRGQFF

D: TRBD2
J: TRBJ2-1
size: .
V: TRBV6-5
DNA: TGTGCCAGCAGTTGGGGCGGCGGGAGGGCCTATGAGCAGTTCTTC
CDR3: CASSWGGGRAYEQFF

D: .
J: TRBJ2-7
size: .
V: TRBV15
DNA: TGTGCCACCAGCACCCGGGACACCGCCTACGAGCAGTACTTC
CDR3: CATSTRDTAYEQYF

D: TRBD1
J: TRBJ1-2
size: .
V: TRBV11-2
DNA: TGTGCCAGCAGCACCCACAGGGGGCGGTTCTATGGCTACACCTTC
CDR3: CASSTHRGRFYGYTF

D: .
J: TRBJ1-5
size: .
V: TRBV5-1
DNA: TGCGCCAGCAGCTGGGAGGGGAACCAGCCCCAGCATTTT
CDR3: CASSWEGNQPQHF

D: .
J: TRBJ1-2
size: .
V: TRBV3-1/TRBV3-2
DNA: TGTGCCAGCAGCCAAGAGGGGACATCCGACCTCTATGGCTACACCTTC
CDR3: CASSQEGTSDLYGYTF

D: TRBD1
J: TRBJ1-1
size: few
V: TRBV7-9
DNA: TGTGCCAGCAGCCTCGACAGGGGCGCCTTTCGGGAAAACACTGAAGCTTTCTTT
CDR3: CASSLDRGAFRENTEAFF

D: TRBD1
J: TRBJ1-1
size: .
V: TRBV11-3
DNA: TGTGCCAGCAGCGCCTTTGAGGGGGCTACTGAAGCTTTCTTT
CDR3: CASSAFEGATEAFF

D: .
J: TRBJ2-1
size: .
V: TRBV7-6
DNA: TGTGCCAGCAGTTATGACAGCAACTCCTACAATGAGCAGTTCTTC
CDR3: CASSYDSNSYNEQFF

D: .
J: TRBJ1-6
size: .
V: TRBV18
DNA: TGTGCCAGCTCATCGGTCCATGAACGCTATAATTCACCCCTCCACTTT
CDR3: CASSSVHERYNSPLHF

D: .
J: TRBJ2-5
size: .
V: TRBV7-7
DNA: TGTGCCAGCAGCTTAGCGGGGGGACAGCAAGAGACCCAGTACTTC
CDR3: CASSLAGGQQETQYF

D: .
J: TRBJ2-2
size: .
V: TRBV24-1
DNA: TGTGCCACCAGTGATTTTATTCCAGGGGCGCCTACCGGGGAGCTGTTTTTT
CDR3: CATSDFIPGAPTGELFF

D: TRBD2
J: TRBJ2-2
size: few
V: TRBV4-1
DNA: TGCGCCAGCAGCCAAGATATGGGGCTAGCGGGAGAAGAGGACACCGGGGAGCTGTTTTTT
CDR3: CASSQDMGLAGEEDTGELFF